A single sample is the source of the 13 T cell receptor beta chains below, sequenced in a study of blood T cells in healthy people across ages. Alongside a J-beta primer mix, a sample-barcoded 5' primer served in a second PCR lasting about 7 to 11 cycles. A single record per CDR3 protein comes from TCRdb applying MiXCR to the 5' RACE reads. Of 1 million or so distinct CDR3 sequences listed, around 27% were seen once; the top ten hold 0.75%. Another study also made use of these data, one on T cells of mothers and their children.

The sequencing sample was made of blood. These receptors all come from a girl aged 2-10 years in good health.

CDR3 in DNA: TGTGCCAGCAGCTTATTTTTTCCCGTGGGTGGTGACCGGAGCACTGAAGCTTTCTTT. Protein sequence: CASSLFFPVGGDRSTEAFF. This chain connects TRBV12-3 or TRBV12-4 to TRBJ1-1; D not resolved. This CDR3 region has 19 residues. Trimming stripped 6 bases from V and 4 bases from J, with 30 bases between.

This chain connects TRBV7-9 to TRBJ2-3; 7 bases line up with TRBD1. This CDR3 has 16 amino acids. V lost 5 bases and J lost 3; bases outside the gene matches: 11. Germline V gene sequence: CDR1 SEHNR, CDR2 FQNEAQ (reference sequence). The chain's CDR3 is CASSPVTGYATDTQYF. As DNA, the CDR3 is TGTGCCAGCAGCCCCGTGACAGGGTACGCTACAGATACGCAGTATTTT.

V is TRBV5-1 and J is TRBJ2-2, with 14 nucleotides matching TRBD2. Germline V lookup: CDR1 SGHRS, CDR2 YFSETQ. The trim removed 3 bases at V and 7 bases at J, leaving 8 bases unmatched. The CDR3 is 17 residues long. The CDR3 DNA sequence: TGCGCCAGCAGCTCTCCGGGACTAGCGGGGGCTGGCGGGGAGCTGTTTTTT. This codes for CASSSPGLAGAGGELFF.

This sequence joins TRBV10-3 and TRBJ2-5; 9 nucleotides align to TRBD2. Germline assignment: CDR1 ENHRY and CDR2 SYGVKD. There are 15 residues in the CDR3. The V segment lost 0 bases and the J segment 5 bases; nucleotides outside the gene matches: 4. The CDR3 reads CAISESRLAGETQYF. CDR3 nucleotide sequence: TGTGCCATCAGTGAGTCGCGTCTAGCGGGGGAGACCCAGTACTTC.

This clonotype was seen more than once but under ten times. The V and J genes are TRBV5-1 and TRBJ2-7; 7 nucleotides match TRBD1. V shed 4 bases, J shed 0 bases, and the junction held 4 bases outside the gene matches. This CDR3 is built from 14 residues. The V gene's germline CDR1 is SGHRS and CDR2 YFSETQ. The CDR3 reads CASSGGDSSYEQYF. In nucleotides, the CDR3 is TGCGCCAGCAGCGGTGGGGACAGCTCCTACGAGCAGTACTTC.

This clonotype came up a few times. This chain joins TRBV10-3 and TRBJ2-5; D is possibly TRBD2 (6 bases). The tail of the sequence fits TRBJ2-7 better, so the J call may be wrong. This CDR3 is built from 15 residues. Germline V lookup: CDR1 ENHRY, CDR2 SYGVKD. CDR3 amino acids: CAISRSGTSRYEQYF. For the CDR3, the DNA is TGTGCCATCAGTCGATCCGGGACTTCCCGCTACGAGCAGTACTTC.

V and J are TRBV29-1 and TRBJ1-2; the D gene is possibly TRBD1 (5 bases). The CDR3 length is 15 residues. The germline gives CDR1 SQVTM, CDR2 ANQGSEA. V dropped 6 bases and J dropped 5 bases, with 22 bases sitting between them. CDR3 DNA: TGCAGCGTAAAAGACGGGGACCTGACACAATATGGCTACACCTTC. Encoded protein: CSVKDGDLTQYGYTF.

This chain joins TRBV2 and TRBJ2-7; D tentatively reads TRBD1 or TRBD2 (5 bases each). Trimming pared 4 bases from V and 5 bases from J, leaving 15 bases between. CDR1 and CDR2 from the germline V gene are SNHLY and FYNNEI. This CDR3 is built from 14 residues. As DNA, the CDR3 is TGTGCCAGCAGTGTAGAGGCAGGGAGCCACGAGCAGTACTTC. Residues: CASSVEAGSHEQYF.

This chain uses TRBV29-1 with TRBJ2-3; D is ambiguous. Between the trimmed V and J ends, which lost 5 bases and 6 bases, there was a span of 12 bases. Germline V gene data show CDR1 as SQVTM and CDR2 as ANQGSEA. The CDR3 length is 12 residues. The CDR3: CSVQSSADTQYF. The CDR3 DNA sequence: TGCAGCGTTCAATCCTCCGCGGATACGCAGTATTTT.

The chain employs TRBV15 and TRBJ2-5, with D tentatively TRBD2 (6 bases). CDR1 and CDR2 from the germline V gene are LNHNV and YYDKDF (reference sequence). Trimming took 8 bases from V and 5 from J, leaving 15 bases between them. The CDR3 sequence is 13 residues long. This CDR3 reads CATGGAVWETQYF. In DNA form, the CDR3 reads TGTGCCACCGGAGGGGCAGTCTGGGAGACCCAGTACTTC.

The chain employs TRBV7-3 and TRBJ2-3, with TRBD2 matching 8 bases. This CDR3 contains 15 residues. Trimming cost V 8 bases and J 6 bases; bases outside gene matches: 13. Germline CDR1 SGHTA, CDR2 FQGTGA. CDR3 amino acids: CASGPLAGGADTQYF. CDR3 sequence (DNA): TGTGCCAGCGGCCCGCTAGCGGGCGGGGCGGATACGCAGTATTTT.

CDR3: CASSSQREGFGNEQFF. The CDR3 DNA reads TGTGCCAGCAGTTCCCAGCGGGAGGGGTTTGGTAATGAGCAGTTCTTC. The chain carries TRBV27 and TRBJ2-1, with 10 bases that match TRBD2. The trim removed 4 bases at V and 7 bases at J, leaving 10 bases unmatched. The CDR3 is 16 amino acids. CDR1 is MNHEY, CDR2 SMNVEV, per germline (reference sequence).

This chain links TRBV12-3 or TRBV12-4 with TRBJ2-1; D may be TRBD1 or TRBD2 (5 bases each). The better agreement between TRBJ2-5 and the DNA end casts doubt on the J call. The length of the CDR3 is 15 residues. CDR3 in DNA: TGTGCCAGCAACATATGGGGGAAGGGCCAAGAGACCCAGTACTTC. Its protein product is CASNIWGKGQETQYF.